The clone carrying this TCR beta chain was seen ten or more times. The antigen remains unidentified. A second PCR, run for about 6 to 11 cycles, used a sample-barcoded 5' primer plus a J-beta primer mix. Every single cDNA molecule received a tag from a template-switch adaptor with 12 random nucleotides. TCRdb independently ran MiXCR on the 5' RACE reads; one entry per CDR3 protein. The sample consists of hundreds of thousands of distinct CDR3 sequences, around 41% of them appearing once. The sample originates from a study of blood T cells in healthy people across ages. General study points: A roughly linear fall in TCR beta diversity per million T cells was seen with increasing age. Samples with more naive T cells showed higher observed beta diversity.

V was trimmed by 6 bases and J by 0 bases, leaving 5 bases between them. Germline-derived CDR1 and CDR2 are MDHEN and SYDVKM. This CDR3 has 12 amino acids. This sequence was found in a man at least 80 years old in good health. Sequenced: blood. The chain recombines TRBV28 with TRBJ1-1; D uncertain. CDR3 DNA sequence: TGTGCCAGCAGCCTACTGAACACTGAAGCTTTCTTT. It codes for CASSLLNTEAFF.